The T cell receptor beta chain described here comes from a study of beta chain features in type 1 diabetes. Findings of the study overall: Moderate but significant shortening of TCRB CDR3s was recorded in all four CD4+ subsets from Type 1 diabetes patients.

The sequenced template was cDNA made from the entire isolated RNA. Profiling relied on immunoSEQ multiplex PCR, and the TCRdb table lists in-frame clones only, not all of them. Among more than 95,000 clones listed, 25% to 35% were seen once. About this clone itself: What it binds is unknown.

This CDR3 is 15 amino acids long. The germline V gene has CDR1 SGDLS and CDR2 YYNGEE. V shed 3 bases, J shed 3 bases, and the junction held 5 bases outside the gene matches. This chain joins TRBV9 and TRBJ2-1; 8 positions agree with TRBD2. Sequencing was performed on central memory CD4+ T cells from blood. The TCR comes from a woman in her late teens or twenties with type 1 diabetes. CDR3: CASSAGAGDYNEQFF. Here the CDR3 DNA reads TGTGCCAGCAGCGCGGGAGCGGGAGACTACAATGAGCAGTTCTTC.